Sequencing of this TCR beta chain was carried out in a study of T cell responses to AZD1222 COVID-19 vaccine. The study, taken as a whole, reports: Spike-spanning, vaccine-associated CD4 TCRs were dominant at 160-218 and 743-854.

The CDR3 contains 13 residues. Trimming took 2 bases from V and 3 from J, leaving 5 bases between them. Sequencing was performed with immunoSEQ multiplex PCR; in TCRdb, only in-frame clones are kept and a portion is missing. Of some 86,000 clones listed, 90% to 95% are singletons. A word on this clone: Its antigen is unknown.

The J gene is TRBJ1-5, the V gene TRBV12-3 or TRBV12-4; D unclear. This TCR was sampled from an adult in good health. The sequencing used peripheral blood, collected on day 0 of AZD1222 vaccination. The CDR3, as DNA: TGTGCCAGCAGTTTAAGGATCAATCAGCCCCAGCATTTT. Its protein is CASSLRINQPQHF.